The rows below give T cell receptor beta chains drawn from one sample of a study of long-term antiretroviral therapy in people with HIV. Data came from immunoSEQ multiplex PCR; TCRdb stores just in-frame clones and leaves some out. This table has about 21,000 clones, 85% to 90% appearing once. The sequencing used unsorted PBMCs, collected 2.3 years after starting antiretroviral therapy. The receptors were sampled from a man aged 60 to 75 with HIV. Both conserved end residues are part of each CDR3. A D gene is named only where the DNA matches it firmly. The size of a clone is reported for some rows only, either as once, few or many, or as a class for expanded clones.

length,D,J,V,size,CDR3,DNA
14,TRBD2,TRBJ2-7,TRBV9,NA,CASSAGLAVYEQYF,TGTGCCAGCAGCGCGGGACTAGCCGTTTACGAGCAGTACTTC
12,NA,TRBJ2-7,TRBV2,NA,CASSAQSYEQYF,TGTGCCAGCAGTGCCCAGTCCTACGAGCAGTACTTC
15,NA,TRBJ2-5,TRBV27,NA,CASSLRARYQETQYF,TGTGCCAGCAGTTTACGGGCAAGGTACCAAGAGACCCAGTACTTC
15,TRBD1,TRBJ1-2,TRBV10-3,NA,CAISYEGRGDYGYTF,TGTGCCATCTCTTACGAAGGCAGGGGGGACTATGGCTACACCTTC
14,NA,TRBJ2-7,TRBV14,NA,CASSVRGIYYEQYF,TGTGCCAGCAGCGTTCGCGGGATTTATTACGAGCAGTACTTC
14,TRBD1,TRBJ1-2,TRBV7-9,NA,CASSFREQGYGYTF,TGTGCCAGCAGCTTTAGGGAACAGGGGTATGGCTACACCTTC
14,NA,TRBJ2-7,TRBV10-2,NA,CASSELDSYYEQYF,TGCGCCAGCAGTGAGTTGGACAGTTACTACGAGCAGTACTTC
17,NA,TRBJ2-6,TRBV6-1,NA,CASSEQGYSSGANVLTF,TGTGCCAGCAGTGAGCAGGGGTACAGCTCTGGGGCCAACGTCCTGACTTTC
16,NA,TRBJ1-4,TRBV7-7,NA,CASSSQGGLINEKLFF,TGTGCTAGCAGCTCCCAGGGAGGCTTGATTAATGAAAAACTGTTTTTT
17,TRBD2,TRBJ2-7,TRBV4-1,once,CASSQDSGLAGVPEQYF,TGCGCCAGCAGCCAAGATTCGGGACTAGCGGGAGTCCCCGAGCAGTACTTC
14,TRBD1,TRBJ1-2,TRBV9,NA,CASSVVGTDYGYTF,TGTGCCAGCAGCGTAGTAGGGACAGACTATGGCTACACCTTC